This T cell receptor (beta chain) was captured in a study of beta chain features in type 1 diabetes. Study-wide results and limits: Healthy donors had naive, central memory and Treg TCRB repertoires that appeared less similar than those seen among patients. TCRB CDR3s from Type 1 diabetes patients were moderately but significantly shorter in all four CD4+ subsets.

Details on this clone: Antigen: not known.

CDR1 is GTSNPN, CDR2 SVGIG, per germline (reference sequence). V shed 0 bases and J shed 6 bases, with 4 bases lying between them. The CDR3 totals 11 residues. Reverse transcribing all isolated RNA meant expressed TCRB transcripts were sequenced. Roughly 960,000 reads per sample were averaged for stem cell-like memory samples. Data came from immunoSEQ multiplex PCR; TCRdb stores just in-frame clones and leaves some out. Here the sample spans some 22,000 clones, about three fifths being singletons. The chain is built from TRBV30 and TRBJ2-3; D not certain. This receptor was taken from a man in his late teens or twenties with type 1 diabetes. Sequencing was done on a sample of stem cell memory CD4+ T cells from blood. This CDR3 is CAWSVSDTQYF. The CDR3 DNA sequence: TGTGCCTGGAGTGTTAGTGATACGCAGTATTTT.